The 26 T cell receptor beta chains below were found in one sample sequenced in a study of T cells in Graves' hyperthyroidism and ophthalmopathy. The source material, RNA transcripts, was used to amplify TCR beta CDR3 regions. The HTBI set primed first-round TCR CDR3 RT-PCR. Using its own MiXCR run on the multiplex PCR reads, TCRdb lists one record per CDR3 protein. Of about 640,000 distinct CDR3 sequences listed, less than 25% are singletons. The material sequenced was blood. These receptors all come from a man aged 25 to 40 with Graves' ophthalmopathy.

The chain carries TRBV7-9 and TRBJ2-7; TRBD1 matches 7 bases. V lost 5 bases to trimming and J lost 2 bases; unmatched junction nucleotides: 6. CDR3 length equals 14 residues. Germline V gene data show CDR1 as SEHNR and CDR2 as FQNEAQ (reference sequence). The CDR3 DNA reads TGTGCCAGCAGCCGCCGGGACAGCCCCTACGAGCAGTACTTC. Translation: CASSRRDSPYEQYF.

The chain couples TRBV12-3 or TRBV12-4 to TRBJ2-7; 8 bases are shared with TRBD2. V lost 7 bases, J lost 6 bases, and 14 bases stayed unmatched. The CDR3 extends over 15 amino acids. Here the CDR3 reads CASTHGRGELGEQYF. Here the CDR3 DNA reads TGTGCCAGCACTCACGGGAGGGGGGAACTTGGCGAGCAGTACTTC.

V is TRBV29-1 and J is TRBJ2-7; 14 bases match TRBD2. V lost 3 bases and J lost 7; bases outside the gene matches: 5. From germline, CDR1 is SQVTM and CDR2 ANQGSEA. The CDR3 extends over 14 amino acids. This CDR3 is CSVEGLAGEGEQYF. The CDR3 DNA follows: TGCAGCGTTGAGGGACTAGCGGGAGAAGGGGAGCAGTACTTC.

The chain carries TRBV7-2 and TRBJ2-2; 9 nucleotides agree with TRBD2. The V segment lost 1 base and the J segment 1 base; nucleotides outside the gene matches: 7. CDR1 SGHTA and CDR2 FQGNSA come from the germline V gene. The CDR3 covers 18 residues. The CDR3 bases are TGTGCCAGCAGCTTAGTTCCCCAACTAGCGGGGAACACCGGGGAGCTGTTTTTT. Amino acids: CASSLVPQLAGNTGELFF.

This clonotype was recorded many times. The gene calls are TRBV11-2 and TRBJ1-1, with 11 bases matching TRBD1. Germline CDR1 and CDR2: SGHAT and FQNNGV. J lost 11 bases, V lost 5 bases, and 7 bases had no gene match. The CDR3 is made up of 13 amino acids. CDR3 residues: CASSLMGQGGAFF. CDR3 bases: TGTGCCAGCAGCCTCATGGGACAGGGGGGGGCTTTCTTT.

The chain couples TRBV6-5 to TRBJ2-3; no clear D. This CDR3 is built from 14 residues. Germline CDR1 reads MNHEY; CDR2 reads SVGAGI. Trimming stripped 0 bases from V and 4 bases from J, with 8 bases between. CDR3 in DNA: TGTGCCAGCAGTTACTCCTTCAGTTCAGATACGCAGTATTTT. This encodes CASSYSFSSDTQYF.

This clonotype has at least ten counts. The rearrangement joins TRBV5-1 to TRBJ2-1; D possibly matches TRBD1 or TRBD2 (5 bases each). Looked up from germline, CDR1 is SGHRS and CDR2 is YFSETQ. The CDR3 runs 16 residues. Between the trimmed V and J ends, which lost 4 bases and 0 bases, there was a span of 14 bases. CDR3 sequence (DNA): TGCGCCAGCAGCCGGGGCCGGGAAAGCTCCTACAATGAGCAGTTCTTC. This translates into CASSRGRESSYNEQFF.

This clonotype was counted at least ten times. The V call is TRBV28, the J call TRBJ2-3, with 8 bases that match TRBD1. CDR1 and CDR2 (germline): MDHEN, SYDVKM. The CDR3 is made up of 15 amino acids. V shed 5 bases, J shed 3 bases, and the junction held 7 bases outside the gene matches. CDR3 loop: CASSPGTGVTDTQYF. Written as DNA, the CDR3 is TGTGCCAGCAGTCCCGGGACAGGTGTGACAGATACGCAGTATTTT. Together with reference TRBV28 and TRBJ2-3, the CDR3 gives the full variable domain: DVKVTQSSRYLVKRTGEKVFLECVQDMDHENMFWYRQDPGLGLRLIYFSYDVKMKEKGDIPEGYSVSREKKERFSLILESASTNQTSMYLCASSPGTGVTDTQYFGPGTRLTVL.

The gene calls are TRBV12-3 or TRBV12-4 and TRBJ2-1; maybe TRBD1 (6 bases). This CDR3 contains 14 residues. V was cut by 2 bases and J by 3 bases, with 8 bases left in between. The CDR3, as DNA: TGTGCCAGCAGTTTACAGGGGCTCTACAATGAGCAGTTCTTC. Translation gives CASSLQGLYNEQFF.

This chain joins TRBV10-1 and TRBJ2-7; D may be TRBD2 (6 bases). This CDR3 is 14 amino acids long. Trimming took 0 bases from V and 5 from J, leaving 11 bases between them. From germline, CDR1 is WNHNN and CDR2 SYGVQD (reference sequence). As DNA, the CDR3 is TGCGCCAGCAGTGAGTCGAGGGGAGGCCACGAGCAGTACTTC. Its protein product is CASSESRGGHEQYF.

Turning to this clonotype: A read error may be the cause here, since a much bigger clone is one base away. The chain's CDR3 is CASFGTGSDTQYF. The CDR3 DNA reads as TGTGCCAGCTTCGGGACAGGGTCAGATACGCAGTATTTT. The chain links TRBV18 to TRBJ2-3; 9 nucleotides align to TRBD1. CDR1 KGHSH and CDR2 LQKENI come from the germline V gene. V shed 7 bases, J shed 4 bases, and the junction held 3 bases outside the gene matches. The CDR3 covers 13 residues.

The V gene is TRBV15, the J gene TRBJ2-3; D ambiguous. V lost 1 base, J lost 6 bases, and 8 bases lay in between. This CDR3 comprises 13 residues. Germline V gives CDR1 LNHNV, CDR2 YYDKDF (reference sequence). This CDR3 reads CATSRGKVDTQYF. The CDR3 DNA is TGTGCCACCAGCAGAGGCAAGGTTGATACGCAGTATTTT.

The V gene is TRBV24-1, the J gene TRBJ2-7, with D hard to call. V lost 3 bases and J lost 0, with 8 bases in between. Germline assignment: CDR1 KGHDR and CDR2 SFDVKD. The CDR3 totals 14 residues. CDR3 region: CATSDRRVSYEQYF. The CDR3 DNA follows: TGTGCCACCAGTGATAGACGGGTCTCCTACGAGCAGTACTTC.

Comment on this clonotype: It may be a read error: a sequence one base away is much more abundant. The final CDR3 position lacks the conserved phenylalanine or tryptophan, pointing to a likely read error. The CDR3 spells CASSLTALSYEQYL. For the CDR3, the DNA is TGTGCCAGCAGTCTGACAGCTCTCTCCTACGAGCAGTACCTC. The chain combines TRBV27 with TRBJ2-7, with D perhaps matching TRBD1 (5 bases). Germline V gene data show CDR1 as MNHEY and CDR2 as SMNVEV (reference sequence). This CDR3 comprises 14 residues. V was clipped by 5 bases and J by 0 bases, with 11 bases between them.

The rearrangement links TRBV27 to TRBJ2-2; 9 positions agree with TRBD1. The ends lost 7 bases at V and 4 bases at J; junction bases unmatched: 4. This CDR3 is 14 amino acids long. Per germline, CDR1 MNHEY and CDR2 SMNVEV (reference sequence). The CDR3 loop is CASTDRGVTGELFF. The CDR3, as DNA: TGTGCCAGCACCGACAGGGGGGTCACCGGGGAGCTGTTTTTT.

This clonotype occurred a few times. V and J are TRBV4-2 and TRBJ2-7, with a possible D match to TRBD1 (6 bases). The CDR3 sequence is 15 residues long. The ends were cut back, 6 bases at V and 3 bases at J, with 18 bases in the middle. In germline, CDR1 is LGHNA, CDR2 YNFKEQ. Here the CDR3 DNA reads TGTGCCAGCAGTATCTACAGGGATGCAGGCTACGAGCAGTACTTC. It translates to CASSIYRDAGYEQYF.

This clonotype was detected a few times. The J gene is TRBJ1-2, the V gene TRBV10-3; D call uncertain. Per germline, CDR1 ENHRY and CDR2 SYGVKD. Trimming removed 0 bases at V and 3 bases at J, with 8 bases between. CDR3 size: 14 residues. CDR3 amino acids: CAISESTAYYGYTF. Here the CDR3 DNA reads TGTGCCATCAGTGAGTCTACAGCTTACTATGGCTACACCTTC.

This clonotype was seen many times. V usage is TRBV6-1 and J usage is TRBJ2-3, with 10 nucleotides matching TRBD2. V lost 3 bases and J lost 3; bases outside the gene matches: 9. The CDR3 runs 17 residues. Germline CDR1 MNHNS, CDR2 SASEGT. DNA for the CDR3: TGTGCCAGCAGTGACGGGACCCAGCGGGAGGGGACAGATACGCAGTATTTT. It is translated as CASSDGTQREGTDTQYF.

At least ten counts were recorded for this clonotype. This rearrangement joins TRBV11-2 to TRBJ1-1; 9 nucleotides match TRBD1. J was trimmed by 1 base and V by 3 bases; bases with no gene match: 3. The CDR3 is 15 residues long. The germline V gene encodes CDR1 SGHAT and CDR2 FQNNGV. The CDR3 sequence is CASSLEGQGNTEAFF. DNA of the CDR3: TGTGCCAGCAGCTTGGAGGGACAGGGGAACACTGAAGCTTTCTTT.

This clonotype was seen a few times. The rearrangement joins TRBV5-6 to TRBJ2-7; TRBD1 matches 8 bases. CDR3 length: 14 amino acids. Trimming removed 7 bases from V and 2 bases from J; junction bases left unmatched: 8. CDR1 and CDR2 (germline): SGHDT, YYEEEE. The CDR3, as DNA: TGTGCCAGCCGACCGACAGGGGCCACCTACGAGCAGTACTTC. It translates to CASRPTGATYEQYF.

The chain uses TRBV20-1 and TRBJ2-5; 8 bases match TRBD2. The CDR3 loop spans 15 amino acids. Germline CDR1 reads DFQATT; CDR2 reads SNEGSKA (reference sequence). With 6 bases clipped from V and 3 bases from J, the junction kept 12 bases outside the gene matches. The CDR3 DNA sequence: TGCAGTGCCCAGACGAGGGCGGGGGGTAAAGAGACCCAGTACTTC. It encodes CSAQTRAGGKETQYF.

Many counts were recorded for this clonotype. The V and J genes are TRBV27 and TRBJ1-6, with a weak D call TRBD1 (5 bases). V lost 2 bases, J lost 3 bases, and 11 bases lay in between. The CDR3 covers 16 residues. Germline CDR1 reads MNHEY; CDR2 reads SMNVEV (reference sequence). CDR3 nucleotide sequence: TGTGCCAGCAGTTTACTTGGGGCCAGCTATAATTCACCCCTCCACTTT. This codes for CASSLLGASYNSPLHF.

The chain has TRBV19 and TRBJ2-7; 10 bases map to TRBD2. V shed 4 bases, J shed 0 bases, and the junction held 6 bases outside the gene matches. The CDR3 is 16 residues long. From germline, CDR1 is LNHDA and CDR2 SQIVND (reference sequence). CDR3 residues: CASSTLAGLSSYEQYF. CDR3 DNA sequence: TGTGCCAGTAGTACACTAGCGGGATTAAGCTCCTACGAGCAGTACTTC.

The chain employs TRBV7-9 and TRBJ1-5; tentative D call: TRBD1 (5 bases). V lost 5 bases, J lost 0 bases, and 14 bases lay in between. CDR3 length: 16 amino acids. CDR1 is SEHNR, CDR2 FQNEAQ, per germline (reference sequence). CDR3 region: CASSPRGFYSNQPQHF. Here the CDR3 DNA reads TGTGCCAGCAGCCCCCGGGGGTTCTATAGCAATCAGCCCCAGCATTTT.

The chain recombines TRBV10-3 with TRBJ1-1, with D possibly matching TRBD1 (5 bases). V shed 6 bases and J shed 3 bases, with 8 bases lying between them. Germline CDR1 ENHRY, CDR2 SYGVKD. The length of the CDR3 is 12 residues. CDR3 sequence reads: CAIRDNYTEAFF. CDR3 sequence (DNA): TGTGCCATCAGGGACAACTACACTGAAGCTTTCTTT.

Only a few counts were recorded for this clonotype. The rearrangement joins TRBV7-9 to TRBJ2-1; TRBD2 aligns across 11 bases. Germline CDR1 is SEHNR and CDR2 is FQNEAQ (reference sequence). The CDR3 is 16 amino acids. V was pared by 2 bases and J by 7 bases, with 7 bases of the junction left unmatched. Here the CDR3 reads CASSLPTGTSGNEQFF. The CDR3 region has the DNA TGTGCCAGCAGCTTACCCACCGGGACTAGCGGAAATGAGCAGTTCTTC.